Listed here is a single T cell receptor (beta chain). Its cognate antigen is unknown. The data belong to a study of CD4+ T cells in melanoma. Points from the study as a whole: Neoantigen-specific CD4+ T cells in melanoma reportedly had diverse differentiation states. CD8+ T cell, macrophage and B cell function reportedly correlated with neoantigen-specific CD4+ T cells.

TCRdb's copy holds only in-frame clones and misses some; the assay was immunoSEQ multiplex PCR. The sample carries around 110,000 clones, over 80% recorded once. Trimming took 7 bases from V and 8 from J, leaving 13 bases between them. Germline V gene sequence: CDR1 DFQATT, CDR2 SNEGSKA (reference sequence). CDR3 length: 11 amino acids. The sequence was obtained from a human donor with melanoma. The chain employs TRBV20-1 and TRBJ2-3; possible D gene TRBD1, 5 bases. Sequenced input: peripheral blood. CDR3 loop: CSVSRGPTQYF. In DNA form, the CDR3 reads TGCAGTGTGTCTAGGGGCCCTACGCAGTATTTT.